The next 23 T cell receptor beta chains were all read from a single sample in a study of PD-L1 blockade in urothelial cancer. Produced via immunoSEQ multiplex PCR; TCRdb's table is partial and in-frame only. The table has 27,000 or so clones, approximately 86% seen once. The sample was PBMCs, taken around atezolizumab (anti-PD-L1) treatment. The receptors were sampled from a man aged 45 to 65 with urothelial cancer.

The chain joins TRBV28 to TRBJ2-4; a weak D match, TRBD1 (5 bases). Trimming shortened V by 2 bases and J by 9 bases, and 14 bases separated the two germline ends. Looked up from germline, CDR1 is MDHEN and CDR2 is SYDVKM. The CDR3 is 14 amino acids. In nucleotides, the CDR3 is TGTGCCAGCAGTTTAGGCTACCAGGGTTCCATTCAGTACTTC. Its translation: CASSLGYQGSIQYF. Together with reference TRBV28 and TRBJ2-4, the CDR3 gives the full variable domain: DVKVTQSSRYLVKRTGEKVFLECVQDMDHENMFWYRQDPGLGLRLIYFSYDVKMKEKGDIPEGYSVSREKKERFSLILESASTNQTSMYLCASSLGYQGSIQYFGAGTRLSVL.

The chain couples TRBV7-2 to TRBJ1-2, with D perhaps matching TRBD1 (5 bases). V was trimmed by 5 bases and J by 5 bases, leaving 15 bases between them. The V gene's germline CDR1 is SGHTA and CDR2 FQGNSA. The length of the CDR3 is 14 residues. DNA for the CDR3: TGTGCCAGCAGCCCAGAGGCAGGGCGGTATGGCTACACCTTC. Amino acids: CASSPEAGRYGYTF.

The CDR3 DNA follows: TGTGCCAGCAGCTCGAGCTCCTACGAGCAGTACTTC. Protein sequence: CASSSSSYEQYF. The rearrangement uses TRBV7-2 and TRBJ2-7; no clear D gene. This CDR3 region has 12 residues. Trimming pared 4 bases from V and 0 bases from J, leaving 4 bases between. Per the germline V gene, CDR1 is SGHTA and CDR2 is FQGNSA.

This chain joins TRBV4-2 and TRBJ2-7, with 9 positions matching TRBD1. The V segment lost 1 base and the J segment 3 bases; nucleotides outside the gene matches: 1. CDR3 length: 14 amino acids. CDR1 is LGHNA, CDR2 YNFKEQ, per germline. The CDR3 nucleotides read TGTGCCAGCAGCCAAGGACAGGGGGACTACGAGCAGTACTTC. Protein product: CASSQGQGDYEQYF.

The genes are TRBV18 and TRBJ1-2; weak D call: TRBD1 (6 bases). Germline V gene data show CDR1 as KGHSH and CDR2 as LQKENI. The CDR3 has 15 amino acids. Trimming left V 2 bases short and J 5 bases short, with 15 bases between. For the CDR3, the DNA is TGTGCCAGCTCACCAAAGACACAGGGTTGGTATGGCTACACCTTC. The encoded protein is CASSPKTQGWYGYTF.

The chain joins TRBV5-4 to TRBJ2-5, with 9 bases fitting TRBD2. The germline CDR1 and CDR2 sequences are SGHNT and YYREEE (reference sequence). The trim removed 3 bases at V and 7 bases at J, leaving 7 bases unmatched. The CDR3 is made up of 14 amino acids. CDR3 residues: CASSSLAGPGTQYF. DNA for the CDR3: TGTGCCAGCAGCTCACTAGCGGGTCCGGGGACCCAGTACTTC.

The chain recombines TRBV18 with TRBJ2-3; D remains ambiguous. CDR3 length: 14 residues. CDR1 KGHSH and CDR2 LQKENI come from the germline V gene. V lost 2 bases and J 1 base, leaving 7 bases between the germline ends. For the CDR3, the DNA is TGTGCCAGCTCACCAATCCCAGGCACAGATACGCAGTATTTT. Translated: CASSPIPGTDTQYF.

The V gene is TRBV14, the J gene TRBJ1-1, with TRBD1 matching over 8 bases. CDR3 length: 16 amino acids. Germline-derived CDR1 and CDR2 are SGHDN and FVKESK. Germline trimming cut 3 bases from V and 1 base from J; bases unmatched to any gene: 7. CDR3 sequence: CASSHDRGWENTEAFF. The DNA for the CDR3 is TGTGCCAGCAGCCATGACAGGGGATGGGAGAACACTGAAGCTTTCTTT.

The genes are TRBV7-6 and TRBJ1-3, with TRBD1 matching over 9 bases. J gave up 0 bases and V 4 bases, and 1 base lay outside the gene matches. Germline values: CDR1 SGHVS, CDR2 FNYEAQ. CDR3 length: 15 residues. Written as DNA, the CDR3 is TGTGCCAGCAGCTGGGGACAGGGCTCTGGAAACACCATATATTTT. This sequence encodes CASSWGQGSGNTIYF. The full variable domain, completed using reference TRBV7-6 and TRBJ1-3, is GAGVSQSPRYKVTKRGQDVALRCDPISGHVSLYWYRQALGQGPEFLTYFNYEAQQDKSGLPNDRFSAERPEGSISTLTIQRTEQRDSAMYRCASSWGQGSGNTIYFGEGSWLTVV.

The genes are TRBV6-5 and TRBJ2-7, with 12 bases aligning to TRBD2. V was clipped by 6 bases and J by 2 bases; unmatched bases: 5. This CDR3 is built from 15 residues. Germline lookup yields CDR1 MNHEY and CDR2 SVGAGI. The CDR3: CASRWTSGITYEQYF. In DNA, the CDR3 is TGTGCCAGCAGATGGACTAGCGGGATCACCTACGAGCAGTACTTC.

The chain uses TRBV5-5 and TRBJ2-3; 8 bases match TRBD2. The germline V gene has CDR1 SGHKS and CDR2 YYEKEE (reference sequence). The CDR3 runs to 16 residues. Germline trimming cut 4 bases from V and 3 bases from J; bases unmatched to any gene: 10. In nucleotides, the CDR3 is TGTGCCAGCAGCCGCGGGGTAGCGGGACCGACAGATACGCAGTATTTT. This gives the protein CASSRGVAGPTDTQYF.

The chain couples TRBV5-1 to TRBJ1-6; TRBD1 aligns across 9 bases. V lost 4 bases, J lost 5 bases, and 4 bases stayed unmatched. In germline, CDR1 is SGHRS, CDR2 YFSETQ. This CDR3 contains 15 residues. As DNA, the CDR3 is TGCGCCAGCAGCGCCGGACAGGGGCATAATTCACCCCTCCACTTT. It yields the protein CASSAGQGHNSPLHF.

The chain couples TRBV28 to TRBJ1-4; weak D call: TRBD1 (6 bases). The germline gives CDR1 MDHEN, CDR2 SYDVKM. Trimming removed 6 bases at V and 5 bases at J, with 16 bases between. The CDR3 has 15 amino acids. CDR3 amino acids: CASRRDQGLNEKLFF. For the CDR3, the DNA is TGTGCCAGCAGACGCGACCAGGGGTTAAATGAAAAACTGTTTTTT.

This clone was detected once. The chain uses TRBV7-9 and TRBJ2-7; weak D call: TRBD1 (6 bases). CDR1 SEHNR and CDR2 FQNEAQ come from the germline V gene (reference sequence). V was shortened by 4 bases and J by 2 bases, with 15 bases between the two germline ends. The CDR3 is 15 amino acids. The CDR3 spells CASSSSGTSAYEQYF. The CDR3 coding sequence is TGTGCCAGCAGCTCCTCCGGGACATCGGCCTACGAGCAGTACTTC.

This chain uses TRBV7-9 with TRBJ1-4; tentative D call: TRBD1 (5 bases). Germline assignment: CDR1 SEHNR and CDR2 FQNEAQ (reference sequence). Trimming left V 7 bases short and J 7 bases short, with 13 bases between. This CDR3 is built from 13 residues. CDR3: CASTPSGAEKLFF. The CDR3 region has the DNA TGTGCCAGCACTCCTTCTGGGGCTGAAAAACTGTTTTTT.

The V call is TRBV29-1, the J call TRBJ2-3, with a possible D match to TRBD1 (7 bases). Trimming left V 5 bases short and J 2 bases short, with 17 bases between. Germline V gene sequence: CDR1 SQVTM, CDR2 ANQGSEA. The length of the CDR3 is 15 residues. Here the CDR3 DNA reads TGCAGCGTTCCCCCCGGAGGGGGCCTCACAGATACGCAGTATTTT. Protein sequence: CSVPPGGGLTDTQYF.

The CDR3 coding sequence is TGTGCCAGCAGTTTTGAAAGTAGGGGGAGCACCGGGGAGCTGTTTTTT. It translates to CASSFESRGSTGELFF. This chain connects TRBV27 to TRBJ2-2; D might be TRBD1 (6 bases). Trimming removed 3 bases at V and 4 bases at J, with 15 bases between. The V gene's germline CDR1 is MNHEY and CDR2 SMNVEV (reference sequence). CDR3 length: 16 residues.

The CDR3 DNA sequence: TGTGCCAGCAAAAGACAGGGAGCCTACGAGCAGTACTTC. Translation gives CASKRQGAYEQYF. The chain is built from TRBV28 and TRBJ2-7; TRBD1 matches 7 bases. V lost 7 bases, J lost 2 bases, and 5 bases stayed unmatched. CDR1 and CDR2 from the germline V gene are MDHEN and SYDVKM. The CDR3 is 13 amino acids.

The chain recombines TRBV30 with TRBJ2-2; the D gene is possibly TRBD2 (6 bases). The ends were cut back, 0 bases at V and 3 bases at J, with 17 bases in the middle. This CDR3 has 17 amino acids. The germline V gene encodes CDR1 GTSNPN and CDR2 SVGIG (reference sequence). The CDR3 here is CAWSVWVGGRDTGELFF. The CDR3 coding sequence is TGTGCCTGGAGTGTATGGGTGGGGGGAAGGGACACCGGGGAGCTGTTTTTT.

The gene calls are TRBV19 and TRBJ2-1; 13 bases are a match to TRBD2. J was trimmed by 9 bases and V by 9 bases; bases with no gene match: 5. The CDR3 loop spans 13 amino acids. CDR1 and CDR2 from the germline V gene are LNHDA and SQIVND (reference sequence). CDR3 in amino acids: CASAGLAGIEQFF. The DNA of the CDR3 is TGTGCCAGCGCGGGACTAGCGGGAATTGAGCAGTTCTTC.

The J gene is TRBJ2-1, the V gene TRBV7-8; D gene unclear. The V end was cut by 5 bases, the J end by 3 bases, with 17 bases between. This CDR3 is built from 16 residues. Germline CDR1 and CDR2: SGHVS and FQNEAQ. This CDR3 is CASSHIRSFYYNEQFF. The CDR3 DNA follows: TGTGCCAGCAGCCATATACGGTCCTTCTACTACAATGAGCAGTTCTTC.

The V call is TRBV18, the J call TRBJ2-4, with a weak D call TRBD1 (6 bases). The germline V gene encodes CDR1 KGHSH and CDR2 LQKENI. Trimming removed 0 bases at V and 14 bases at J, with 14 bases between. This CDR3 has 13 residues. For the CDR3, the DNA is TGTGCCAGCTCACCACCTGCTGGGGGCCCAAAGTACTTC. Translated: CASSPPAGGPKYF.

The chain combines TRBV7-9 with TRBJ1-6; a weak D match, TRBD1 (5 bases). The CDR3 spans 12 residues. Trimming took off 3 bases at V and 8 bases at J, with 5 bases between the two ends. Per the germline V gene, CDR1 is SEHNR and CDR2 is FQNEAQ (reference sequence). The CDR3 is CASSFRDSPLHF. CDR3 sequence (DNA): TGTGCCAGCAGCTTCAGGGATTCACCCCTCCACTTT.